This paragraph reports one TCR beta chain. Its antigen is undetermined. Samples from alopecia areata patients were lesional scalp punch biopsies and peripheral blood. After isolation, RNA underwent reverse transcription to generate cDNA as the sequencing template. Generated by immunoSEQ multiplex PCR, the TCRdb table keeps only in-frame clones and is missing some. In the table there are hundreds of thousands of clones, less than 80% of which are singletons. This CDR3 is built from 13 residues. Trimming at V came to 4 bases and at J to 3 bases, leaving 1 base not matched to a gene. Per germline, CDR1 LNHNV and CDR2 YYDKDF (reference sequence). The data are from a study of CD8+ T cells in alopecia areata. Overall study context: Treated patients swallowed 5 to 10 mg of oral tofacitinib twice daily. Tofacitinib ran 6 to 18 months, followed by 6 months off drug. Findings and limits, study-wide: Researchers reported that TCR sharing among patients proved less clear than in mice, possibly HLA-linked.

The receptor was isolated from a human donor with alopecia areata. Source: CD4+ T cells sorted from blood, taken at week 0. This chain uses TRBV15 with TRBJ2-5, with TRBD2 identical over 8 bases. The CDR3, as DNA: TGTGCCACCAGCATCGGGGGGGAAGAGACCCAGTACTTC. Protein: CATSIGGEETQYF. The full variable domain, with the rest looked up from reference TRBV15 and TRBJ2-5, is DAMVIQNPRYQVTQFGKPVTLSCSQTLNHNVMYWYQQKSSQAPKLLFHYYDKDFNNEADTPDNFQSRRPNTSFCFLDIRSPGLGDTAMYLCATSIGGEETQYFGPGTRLLVL.